This T cell receptor (beta chain) was documented in a study of PD-1 blockade in classical Hodgkin lymphoma. Findings of the study overall: Baseline diversity was lower in partial responders and progressors than complete responders. When set against healthy donors, newly diagnosed patients were reported to show lower baseline TCR diversity. Repertoire difference causes, possibly disease activity or prior therapy, remain undefined. Researchers reported that CD4+ TCR diversity, though not CD8+, rose significantly by C4D1.

As concerns this clone: No antigen is known for it.

The CDR3 covers 15 residues. Trimming pared 2 bases from V and 4 bases from J, leaving 11 bases between. Per the germline V gene, CDR1 is MGHRA and CDR2 is YSYEKL. TCRdb's copy holds only in-frame clones and misses some; the assay was immunoSEQ multiplex PCR. In the table there are approximately 99,000 clones, roughly four fifths of which are singletons. Brentuximab vedotin exposure varied, and every patient relapsed after autologous stem cell transplantation. The chain combines TRBV4-1 with TRBJ2-2; D gene uncertain. The clonotype originates from a human donor with classical Hodgkin lymphoma. The specimen was peripheral blood mononuclear cells (PBMCs), collected before the second cycle of nivolumab. The CDR3 spells CASSQTWTVTGELFF. For the CDR3, the DNA is TGCGCCAGCAGCCAAACCTGGACGGTCACCGGGGAGCTGTTTTTT.